These 30 T cell receptor beta chains were all obtained from the same sample, sequenced in a study of beta chain features in type 1 diabetes. Findings and caveats of the study: People with Type 1 diabetes carried modestly yet significantly shorter TCRB CDR3s in all four CD4+ subsets.

Every isolated RNA sample was fully reverse transcribed, so sequencing captured expressed TCRB transcripts. Here immunoSEQ multiplex PCR was the method, and the copy in TCRdb shows in-frame clones only, minus some. In the table there are more than 250,000 clones, around 20% of which are singletons. Their antigen targets remain unknown. Sequenced input: naive CD4+ T cells from blood. These receptors all stem from a woman aged 40 to 50 with type 1 diabetes.

V gene TRBV7-9 combines with J gene TRBJ1-1, with a possible D match to TRBD1 (5 bases). The CDR3 length is 14 residues. V lost 3 bases to trimming and J lost 3 bases, with 11 bases between them. Germline-derived CDR1 and CDR2 are SEHNR and FQNEAQ (reference sequence). The chain's CDR3 is CASSLTGDHTEAFF. CDR3 sequence (DNA): TGTGCCAGCAGCTTGACGGGGGATCACACTGAAGCTTTCTTT.

The gene calls are TRBV7-2 and TRBJ1-5; 7 bases line up with TRBD1. V shed 5 bases, J shed 0 bases, and the junction held 7 bases outside the gene matches. The CDR3 consists of 16 residues. Germline lookup yields CDR1 SGHTA and CDR2 FQGNSA. DNA for the CDR3: TGTGCCAGCAGCACCGGACAGGCCCCTAGCAATCAGCCCCAGCATTTT. As protein: CASSTGQAPSNQPQHF.

This clone has only a few counts. The chain employs TRBV30 and TRBJ2-2; D may be TRBD1 (5 bases). The V end was cut by 2 bases, the J end by 0 bases, with 10 bases between. The CDR3 is made up of 15 amino acids. From germline, CDR1 is GTSNPN and CDR2 SVGIG (reference sequence). The CDR3 bases are TGTGCCTGGAGTTCCAGGGCGCCGAACACCGGGGAGCTGTTTTTT. Protein sequence: CAWSSRAPNTGELFF. Combining the CDR3 with reference TRBV30 and TRBJ2-2 gives the whole variable domain SQTIHQWPATLVQPVGSPLSLECTVEGTSNPNLYWYRQAAGRGLQLLFYSVGIGQISSEVPQNLSASRPQDRQFILSSKKLLLSDSGFYLCAWSSRAPNTGELFFGEGSRLTVL.

The genes are TRBV7-2 and TRBJ2-2; 7 bases agree with TRBD1. V dropped 5 bases and J dropped 1; count of bases not matched to a gene: 4. The CDR3 covers 15 residues. The V gene's germline CDR1 is SGHTA and CDR2 FQGNSA. In DNA, the CDR3 is TGTGCCAGCAGCCAAAGGACAGGGAACACCGGGGAGCTGTTTTTT. Its translation: CASSQRTGNTGELFF.

V gene TRBV30 combines with J gene TRBJ1-1; D not certain. Germline assignment: CDR1 GTSNPN and CDR2 SVGIG (reference sequence). V was cut by 2 bases and J by 0 bases, with 7 bases left in between. The CDR3 is made up of 13 amino acids. The CDR3 sequence: CAWSTSVNTEAFF. In nucleotides, the CDR3 is TGTGCCTGGAGTACTTCTGTGAACACTGAAGCTTTCTTT.

This rearrangement joins TRBV15 to TRBJ1-6; D call uncertain. Germline V gene sequence: CDR1 LNHNV, CDR2 YYDKDF (reference sequence). The length of the CDR3 is 13 residues. Trimming removed 0 bases at V and 10 bases at J, with 7 bases between. As DNA, the CDR3 is TGTGCCACCAGCAGAGATCCCGCGTCACCCCTCCACTTT. The encoded protein is CATSRDPASPLHF. Full variable domain (remainder filled in from reference TRBV15 and TRBJ1-6): DAMVIQNPRYQVTQFGKPVTLSCSQTLNHNVMYWYQQKSSQAPKLLFHYYDKDFNNEADTPDNFQSRRPNTSFCFLDIRSPGLGDTAMYLCATSRDPASPLHFGNGTRLTVT.

The chain joins TRBV9 to TRBJ2-3, with 12 bases lining up with TRBD2. With V trimmed by 4 bases and J by 0 bases, 6 bases remained unmatched. Germline values: CDR1 SGDLS, CDR2 YYNGEE. The CDR3 runs to 17 residues. In nucleotides, the CDR3 is TGTGCCAGCAGCCCTCGGACTAGCGGGGCTAGCACAGATACGCAGTATTTT. Translating gives CASSPRTSGASTDTQYF.

This clone was seen a handful of times. This chain joins TRBV2 and TRBJ1-2; no firm D call. Trimming left V 3 bases short and J 4 bases short, with 9 bases between. Germline V gene data show CDR1 as SNHLY and CDR2 as FYNNEI. The CDR3 covers 13 residues. This CDR3 reads CASSDQTGYGYTF. CDR3 sequence (DNA): TGTGCCAGCAGTGATCAGACGGGCTATGGCTACACCTTC.

This sequence joins TRBV4-3 and TRBJ2-3; D is perhaps TRBD2 (5 bases). CDR3 length: 14 residues. The germline V and J ends were trimmed by 1 base and 3 bases, with 8 bases remaining between them. The germline gives CDR1 LGHNA, CDR2 YSLEER. CDR3 region: CASSQVGGTDTQYF. CDR3 bases: TGCGCCAGCAGCCAAGTTGGCGGGACAGATACGCAGTATTTT.

Only a few counts were recorded for this clone. The chain combines TRBV9 with TRBJ1-3; maybe TRBD1 (6 bases). The V and J ends lost 4 bases and 0 bases respectively, with 11 bases between them. The CDR3 contains 15 residues. The germline gives CDR1 SGDLS, CDR2 YYNGEE. The DNA for the CDR3 is TGTGCCAGCAGCCCTCGGGACAACTCTGGAAACACCATATATTTT. Its protein is CASSPRDNSGNTIYF.

This clone showed up just a few times. The CDR3 DNA follows: TGCGCCAGCAGCCAAGGGACTACGGATACGCAGTATTTT. It is translated as CASSQGTTDTQYF. The J gene is TRBJ2-3, the V gene TRBV4-3; D may be TRBD2 (6 bases). The CDR3 contains 13 residues. The germline V and J ends were trimmed by 1 base and 6 bases, with 8 bases remaining between them. Germline-derived CDR1 and CDR2 are LGHNA and YSLEER.

This clone was observed a few times. The chain links TRBV30 to TRBJ1-2; D unresolved. From germline, CDR1 is GTSNPN and CDR2 SVGIG (reference sequence). Trimming stripped 1 base from V and 2 bases from J, with 20 bases between. The CDR3 length is 17 residues. Here the CDR3 DNA reads TGTGCCTGGAGTGCTCCGTTTGACAACAAAGGCAACTATGGCTACACCTTC. Protein product: CAWSAPFDNKGNYGYTF.

The rearrangement uses TRBV5-4 and TRBJ2-3; D is perhaps TRBD1 (5 bases). The CDR3 loop spans 14 amino acids. Germline V gives CDR1 SGHNT, CDR2 YYREEE (reference sequence). Trimming stripped 0 bases from V and 4 bases from J, with 9 bases between. The CDR3 protein is CASSLDRIPDTQYF. The DNA for the CDR3 is TGTGCCAGCAGCTTGGACAGGATACCAGATACGCAGTATTTT.

This clone came up a few times. The rearrangement links TRBV4-3 to TRBJ2-7; D may be TRBD2 (6 bases). With 0 bases removed from V and 4 bases from J, the gap between germline ends came to 13 bases. CDR1 and CDR2 from the germline V gene are LGHNA and YSLEER. The length of the CDR3 is 15 residues. The CDR3: CASSQDPGGTYEQYF. DNA of the CDR3: TGCGCCAGCAGCCAAGATCCCGGAGGGACGTACGAGCAGTACTTC.

This clone was seen only a few times. V is TRBV2 and J is TRBJ1-2; a possible D gene is TRBD1 (6 bases). Germline CDR1 is SNHLY and CDR2 is FYNNEI. V dropped 6 bases and J dropped 0 bases, with 11 bases sitting between them. The CDR3 runs 14 residues. CDR3 nucleotide sequence: TGTGCCAGCAGGGACAGAAGCACTAACTATGGCTACACCTTC. The encoded protein is CASRDRSTNYGYTF.

This clone was counted a few times. The chain recombines TRBV15 with TRBJ1-2, with D perhaps matching TRBD1 (5 bases). The CDR3 loop spans 18 amino acids. Germline assignment: CDR1 LNHNV and CDR2 YYDKDF (reference sequence). Trimming pared 0 bases from V and 5 bases from J, leaving 22 bases between. CDR3: CATSRELPLGGDRYGYTF. The CDR3 DNA sequence: TGTGCCACCAGCAGAGAACTTCCCCTCGGGGGGGATCGGTATGGCTACACCTTC.

This clone has more than one count but fewer than ten. This chain links TRBV18 with TRBJ2-6; TRBD1 aligns across 10 bases. This CDR3 is 19 amino acids long. CDR1 is KGHSH and CDR2 is LQKENI in the germline V gene. The trim removed 1 base at V and 2 bases at J, leaving 8 bases unmatched. CDR3 residues: CASSPLRQGAGTGANVLTF. In nucleotides, the CDR3 is TGTGCCAGCTCACCACTACGACAGGGGGCAGGGACTGGGGCCAACGTCCTGACTTTC.

The chain combines TRBV6-5 with TRBJ2-3; the match to TRBD2 covers 11 bases. This CDR3 is built from 16 residues. The germline V gene has CDR1 MNHEY and CDR2 SVGAGI. J was trimmed by 6 bases and V by 2 bases; bases with no gene match: 7. DNA of the CDR3: TGTGCCAGCAGTTACCAGACTAGCGGGACTAGGGATACGCAGTATTTT. Residues: CASSYQTSGTRDTQYF.

V and J are TRBV14 and TRBJ2-7; a possible D gene is TRBD2 (5 bases). The CDR3 is 13 amino acids. Per the germline V gene, CDR1 is SGHDN and CDR2 is FVKESK. With 1 base removed from V and 9 bases from J, the gap between germline ends came to 13 bases. CDR3 DNA sequence: TGTGCCAGCAGCCAAGTGAGGGTAGGCGGGCAGTACTTC. It specifies CASSQVRVGGQYF. The whole variable domain, remainder taken from reference TRBV14 and TRBJ2-7, is EAGVTQFPSHSVIEKGQTVTLRCDPISGHDNLYWYRRVMGKEIKFLLHFVKESKQDESGMPNNRFLAERTGGTYSTLKVQPAELEDSGVYFCASSQVRVGGQYFGPGTRLTVT.

In this sample, this clone turned up a few times. The genes are TRBV2 and TRBJ2-5, with 11 bases fitting TRBD1. The CDR3 covers 14 residues. The V segment lost 8 bases and the J segment 5 bases; nucleotides outside the gene matches: 7. The germline CDR1 and CDR2 sequences are SNHLY and FYNNEI. CDR3: CASSRDRGRETQYF. CDR3 DNA sequence: TGTGCCAGCTCCCGGGACAGGGGGAGGGAGACCCAGTACTTC.

Only a few counts were recorded for this clone. This chain joins TRBV5-4 and TRBJ2-3, with 12 positions matching TRBD2. The CDR3 is made up of 16 amino acids. The trim removed 4 bases at V and 5 bases at J, leaving 8 bases unmatched. Germline V CDR1 and CDR2: SGHNT, YYREEE (reference sequence). CDR3 coding DNA: TGTGCCAGCAGCCTGCGACTAGCGGGAGTTGGAGATACGCAGTATTTT. It codes for CASSLRLAGVGDTQYF.

The chain carries TRBV13 and TRBJ2-1, with D unresolved. V lost 3 bases and J lost 5, with 8 bases in between. This CDR3 has 13 residues. CDR1 and CDR2 from the germline V gene are PRHDT and FYEKMQ (reference sequence). The CDR3, as DNA: TGTGCCAGCAGCTTCACGAGAAACAATGAGCAGTTCTTC. Translated: CASSFTRNNEQFF.

This clone was observed a handful of times. The V and J genes are TRBV6-5 and TRBJ2-5; possibly TRBD2 for D (6 bases). CDR3 length equals 14 residues. Trimming left V 0 bases short and J 2 bases short, with 7 bases between. Germline V gives CDR1 MNHEY, CDR2 SVGAGI. In nucleotides, the CDR3 is TGTGCCAGCAGTTACTCGGGGGGACAAGAGACCCAGTACTTC. Protein: CASSYSGGQETQYF.

The chain joins TRBV6-5 to TRBJ2-1; 8 bases match TRBD2. The V and J ends lost 2 bases and 14 bases, in that order; junction bases with no gene match: 8. The CDR3 consists of 13 residues. Germline V lookup: CDR1 MNHEY, CDR2 SVGAGI. The CDR3 protein is CASSYPGLAREFF. The CDR3 nucleotides read TGTGCCAGCAGTTACCCCGGACTAGCTAGGGAGTTCTTC.

In its sample, this clone was seen a few times. V usage is TRBV7-9 and J usage is TRBJ2-5; D is perhaps TRBD1 (5 bases). Germline loops: CDR1 SEHNR, CDR2 FQNEAQ (reference sequence). This CDR3 is built from 13 residues. V was cut by 5 bases and J by 4 bases, with 11 bases left in between. The CDR3 region has the DNA TGTGCCAGCAGCCAGTTGGGGCTAGAGACCCAGTACTTC. Translated, it gives CASSQLGLETQYF.

The V and J genes are TRBV5-1 and TRBJ1-1, with TRBD1 matching over 7 bases. The V gene end was trimmed by 5 bases and the J gene end by 6 bases; junction bases not matched to a gene: 10. The CDR3 runs 14 residues. Germline V CDR1 and CDR2: SGHRS, YFSETQ. CDR3 in amino acids: CASRPTGEAAEAFF. The CDR3 DNA sequence: TGCGCCAGCAGACCTACAGGGGAGGCGGCTGAAGCTTTCTTT. Full variable domain (outside the CDR3, taken from reference TRBV5-1 and TRBJ1-1): KAGVTQTPRYLIKTRGQQVTLSCSPISGHRSVSWYQQTPGQGLQFLFEYFSETQRNKGNFPGRFSGRQFSNSRSEMNVSTLELGDSALYLCASRPTGEAAEAFFGQGTRLTVV.

This clone was seen a few times. The chain carries TRBV9 and TRBJ2-7; tentatively, D is TRBD2 (6 bases). Trimming took 0 bases from V and 5 from J, leaving 12 bases between them. CDR3 length equals 14 residues. CDR1 is SGDLS, CDR2 YYNGEE, per germline. The CDR3: CASSVGEEGNEQYF. The CDR3 coding sequence is TGTGCCAGCAGCGTAGGCGAGGAGGGAAACGAGCAGTACTTC.

J is TRBJ2-4 and V is TRBV25-1; TRBD1 agrees at 11 bases. Per germline, CDR1 MGHDK and CDR2 SYGVNS. Unmatched junction bases numbered 3, after V lost 6 bases and J lost 8 bases. The length of the CDR3 is 13 residues. CDR3 in amino acids: CASRGQGADIQYF. DNA for the CDR3: TGTGCCAGCAGAGGACAGGGGGCGGACATTCAGTACTTC.

The chain employs TRBV7-2 and TRBJ2-5; 12 nucleotides match TRBD2. J lost 5 bases, V lost 5 bases, and 9 bases had no gene match. This CDR3 contains 16 residues. CDR1 and CDR2 (germline): SGHTA, FQGNSA. The CDR3 sequence: CASSARLAGDEETQYF. The CDR3 DNA reads as TGTGCCAGCAGCGCCCGACTAGCGGGAGATGAGGAGACCCAGTACTTC.

The genes are TRBV5-4 and TRBJ1-3; D is possibly TRBD1 (6 bases). V was clipped by 4 bases and J by 0 bases, with 8 bases between them. This CDR3 has 14 residues. Germline V lookup: CDR1 SGHNT, CDR2 YYREEE (reference sequence). CDR3 in amino acids: CASSRTDSGNTIYF. CDR3 nucleotide sequence: TGTGCCAGCAGCCGGACAGACTCTGGAAACACCATATATTTT.